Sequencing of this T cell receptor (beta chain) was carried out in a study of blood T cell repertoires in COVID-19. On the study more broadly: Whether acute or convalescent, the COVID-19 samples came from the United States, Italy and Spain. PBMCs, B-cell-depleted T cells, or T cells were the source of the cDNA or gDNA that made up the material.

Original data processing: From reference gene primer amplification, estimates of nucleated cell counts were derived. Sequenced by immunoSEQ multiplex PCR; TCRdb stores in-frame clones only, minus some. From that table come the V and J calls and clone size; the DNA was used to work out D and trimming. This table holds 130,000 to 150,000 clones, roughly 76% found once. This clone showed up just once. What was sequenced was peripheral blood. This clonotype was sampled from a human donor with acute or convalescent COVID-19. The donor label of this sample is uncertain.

For the CDR3, the DNA is TGCACCAGCAGCCGAGACGCACGGGGTAATTCACCCCTCCACTTT. Protein sequence: CTSSRDARGNSPLHF. The chain has TRBV1 and TRBJ1-6. TRBV1 is termed a pseudogene. This CDR3 has 15 residues.